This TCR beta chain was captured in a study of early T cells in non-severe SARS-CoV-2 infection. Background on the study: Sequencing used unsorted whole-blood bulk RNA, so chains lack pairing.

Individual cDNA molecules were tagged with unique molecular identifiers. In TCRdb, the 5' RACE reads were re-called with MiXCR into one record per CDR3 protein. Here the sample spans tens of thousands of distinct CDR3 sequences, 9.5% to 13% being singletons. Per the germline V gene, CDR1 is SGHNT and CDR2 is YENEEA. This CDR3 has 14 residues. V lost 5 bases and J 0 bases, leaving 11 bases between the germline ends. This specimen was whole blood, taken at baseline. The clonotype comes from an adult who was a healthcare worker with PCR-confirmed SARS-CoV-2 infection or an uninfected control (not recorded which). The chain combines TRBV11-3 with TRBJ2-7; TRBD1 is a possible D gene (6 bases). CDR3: CASSKGGTSYEQYF. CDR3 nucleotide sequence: TGTGCCAGCAGCAAAGGGGGTACCTCCTACGAGCAGTACTTC.